This record looks at one T cell receptor beta chain sequence and its context. This record comes from a study of T cell responses to AZD1222 COVID-19 vaccine. TCRdb keeps only in-frame clones here, not all; method: immunoSEQ multiplex PCR. The repertoire holds some 140,000 clones, more than 90% seen once, with 2.5% to 3.5% in the top ten. Sequencing used peripheral blood, obtained on day 0 of AZD1222 vaccination. The origin of this receptor is an adult in good health.

The CDR3 is CASSRDGNTEAFF. CDR3 nucleotide sequence: TGTGCCAGCAGCCGTGACGGGAACACTGAAGCTTTCTTT. The gene calls are TRBV12-3 or TRBV12-4 and TRBJ1-1, with no clear D. Between the trimmed V and J ends, which lost 6 bases and 1 base, there was a span of 9 bases. The CDR3 sequence is 13 residues long.